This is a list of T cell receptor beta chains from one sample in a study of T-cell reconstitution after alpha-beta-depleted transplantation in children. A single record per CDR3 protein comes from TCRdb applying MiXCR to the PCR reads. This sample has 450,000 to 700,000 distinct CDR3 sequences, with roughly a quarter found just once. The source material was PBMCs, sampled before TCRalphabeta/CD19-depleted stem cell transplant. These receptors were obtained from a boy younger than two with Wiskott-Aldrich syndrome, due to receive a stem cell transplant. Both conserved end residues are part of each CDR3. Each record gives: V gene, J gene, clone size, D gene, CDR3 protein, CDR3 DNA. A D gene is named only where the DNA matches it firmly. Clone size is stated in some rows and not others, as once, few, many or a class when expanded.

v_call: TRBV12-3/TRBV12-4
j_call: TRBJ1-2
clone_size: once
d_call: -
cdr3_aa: CASSLEGVLANYGYTF
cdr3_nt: TGTGCCAGCAGTTTAGAAGGCGTCTTAGCTAACTATGGCTACACCTTC

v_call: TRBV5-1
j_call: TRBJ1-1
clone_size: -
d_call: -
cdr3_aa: CASSLDGVMNTEAFF
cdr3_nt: TGCGCCAGCAGCTTGGATGGGGTTATGAACACTGAAGCTTTCTTT

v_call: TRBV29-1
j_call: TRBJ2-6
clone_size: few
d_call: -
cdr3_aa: CSVEGGAGANVLTF
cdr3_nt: TGCAGCGTTGAAGGCGGGGCTGGGGCCAACGTCCTGACTTTC

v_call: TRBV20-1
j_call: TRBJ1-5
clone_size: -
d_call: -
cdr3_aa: CSATKTWTPGLWSNQPQHF
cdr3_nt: TGCAGTGCTACCAAAACTTGGACGCCGGGACTATGGAGCAATCAGCCCCAGCATTTT

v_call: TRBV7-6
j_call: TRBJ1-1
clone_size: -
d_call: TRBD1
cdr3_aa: CASSPRKGATEAFF
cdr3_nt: TGTGCCAGCAGCCCCCGCAAGGGGGCCACTGAAGCTTTCTTT

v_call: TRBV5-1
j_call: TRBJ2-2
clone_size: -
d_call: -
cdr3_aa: CASQMNTGELFF
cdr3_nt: TGCGCCAGCCAGATGAACACCGGGGAGCTGTTTTTT

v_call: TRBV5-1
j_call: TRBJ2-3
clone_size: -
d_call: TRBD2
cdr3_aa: CASSPGLAGGITDTQYF
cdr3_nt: TGCGCCAGCAGCCCGGGACTAGCGGGAGGCATCACAGATACGCAGTATTTT

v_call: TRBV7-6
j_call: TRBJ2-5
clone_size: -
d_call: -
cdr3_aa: CASSLRYNRDETQYF
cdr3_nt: TGTGCCAGCAGCTTAAGATACAACCGTGATGAGACCCAGTACTTC

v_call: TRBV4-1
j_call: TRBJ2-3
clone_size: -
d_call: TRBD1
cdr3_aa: CASSQKGQGVPDTQYF
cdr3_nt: TGCGCCAGCAGCCAAAAGGGACAGGGAGTCCCAGATACGCAGTATTTT

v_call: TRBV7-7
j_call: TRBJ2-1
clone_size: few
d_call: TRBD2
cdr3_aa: CASSRGLAPYNEQFF
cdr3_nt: TGTGCCAGCAGCCGTGGACTAGCTCCCTACAATGAGCAGTTCTTC

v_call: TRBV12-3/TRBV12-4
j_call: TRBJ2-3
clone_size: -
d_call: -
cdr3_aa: CASSLRVLDTQYF
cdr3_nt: TGTGCCAGCAGTTTACGGGTACTCGATACGCAGTATTTT

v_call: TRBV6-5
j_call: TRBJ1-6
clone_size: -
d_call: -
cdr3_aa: CASSPGKSPLHF
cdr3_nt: TGTGCCAGCAGTCCAGGGAAATCACCCCTCCACTTT

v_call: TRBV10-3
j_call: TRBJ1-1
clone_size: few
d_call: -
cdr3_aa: CAISEIAGGWAEAFF
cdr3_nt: TGTGCCATCAGTGAGATAGCTGGAGGGTGGGCTGAAGCTTTCTTT

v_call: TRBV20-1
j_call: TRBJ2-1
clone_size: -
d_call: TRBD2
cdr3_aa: CSARDSGRSVYNEQFF
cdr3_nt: TGCAGTGCTAGAGATAGCGGGAGATCGGTCTACAATGAGCAGTTCTTC

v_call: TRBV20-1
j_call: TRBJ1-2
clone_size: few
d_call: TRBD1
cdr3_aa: CSARAGRGQGSGYTF
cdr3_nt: TGCAGTGCTAGGGCCGGGAGGGGACAGGGAAGTGGCTACACCTTC

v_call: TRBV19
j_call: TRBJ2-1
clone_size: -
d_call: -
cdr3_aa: CASKGTSWNEQFF
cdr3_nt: TGTGCCAGTAAAGGGACCTCTTGGAATGAGCAGTTCTTC

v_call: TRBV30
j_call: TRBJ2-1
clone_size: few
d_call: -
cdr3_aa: CAWSVGYNEQFF
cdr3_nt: TGTGCCTGGAGTGTAGGATACAATGAGCAGTTCTTC

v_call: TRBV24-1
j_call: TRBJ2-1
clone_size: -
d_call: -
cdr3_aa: CATSSGGVLYNEQFF
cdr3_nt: TGTGCCACCAGTTCAGGAGGGGTTCTTTACAATGAGCAGTTCTTC

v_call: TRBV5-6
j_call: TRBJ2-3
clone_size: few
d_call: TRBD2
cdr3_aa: CASSFLAGVELTDTQYF
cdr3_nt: TGTGCCAGCAGCTTCTTAGCGGGGGTAGAGCTGACAGATACGCAGTATTTT

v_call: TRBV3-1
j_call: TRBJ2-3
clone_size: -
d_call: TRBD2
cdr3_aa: CASSQDFPAGADTQYF
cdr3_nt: TGTGCCAGCAGCCAAGATTTTCCAGCGGGAGCAGATACGCAGTATTTT